This T cell receptor (beta chain) emerged from a study of blood T cells in healthy people across ages. A second PCR, run for about 7 to 11 cycles, used a sample-barcoded 5' primer plus a J-beta primer mix. TCRdb fed the 5' RACE reads into MiXCR, producing one record per CDR3 protein. The sample holds around 1,700,000 distinct CDR3 sequences, roughly 27% seen once. The germline V gene encodes CDR1 MNHEY and CDR2 SMNVEV (reference sequence). V was pared by 6 bases and J by 3 bases, with 7 bases of the junction left unmatched. The CDR3 has 14 residues. V is TRBV27 and J is TRBJ2-5, with 7 bases matching TRBD1. Sequenced sample: blood. This clonotype was obtained from a young woman in good health. The CDR3 region has the DNA TGTGCCAGCAGGGCGGACAGGCAAGAAGAGACCCAGTACTTC. Translated, it gives CASRADRQEETQYF.